The next 20 T cell receptor beta chains were all read from a single sample in a study of CD8+ T cells in alopecia areata. RNA was extracted and reverse transcribed into cDNA as the sequencing template. The assay was immunoSEQ multiplex PCR, and TCRdb's table has in-frame clones only and misses some. The data show about 110,000 clones, with none appearing a single time. Material for sequencing was lesional skin. Receptors originate from a C3H/HeJ mouse with alopecia areata. The mice in this strain carry MHC haplotype H2-k.

This clone came up a few times. These gene names are mouse names. The CDR3 end falls 4 residues outside the read, so it is completed with the germline J gene. This chain links TRBV19 with TRBJ1-2; 9 nucleotides agree with TRBD1. The junction had 3 bases not matched to a gene; V was cut back by 2 bases and J by 4 bases. The V gene's germline CDR1 is FNHDT and CDR2 SITEND (reference sequence). The CDR3 sequence is 14 residues long. The sequenced part of the CDR3 DNA is TGTGCCAGCAGTATGACAGGGGGGGGCTCC. Protein product: CASSMTGGGS. The complete CDR3 sequence is CASSMTGGGSDYTF.

On this clone: Mouse germline and gene names are used. The CDR3 end lies 4 residues beyond the end of the read and is filled in from the germline J gene. The V call is TRBV19, the J call TRBJ2-3, with a tentative D call TRBD1 (6 bases). Germline V gene data show CDR1 as FNHDT and CDR2 as SITEND (reference sequence). The CDR3 length is 15 residues. Between the trimmed V and J ends, which lost 5 bases and 0 bases, there was a span of 13 bases. The covered CDR3 bases are TGTGCCAGCAGCACCCGGACAGTTAGTGCAGAA. It yields the protein CASSTRTVSAE. The CDR3 reads in full as CASSTRTVSAETLYF.

With regard to this clone: Germline and genes here are mouse. The read halts 4 residues ahead of the CDR3 end, with the missing end drawn from the germline J gene. The V call is TRBV13-2, the J call TRBJ2-1; D perhaps matches TRBD1 (6 bases). V was shortened by 1 base and J by 4 bases, with 12 bases between the two germline ends. The CDR3 has 15 amino acids. Germline CDR1 reads NNHNN; CDR2 reads SYGAGS (reference sequence). CDR3 in amino acids: CASGDIGTTYAEQFF. CDR3 DNA (partial): TGTGCCAGCGGTGATATAGGGACAACTTATGCT.

Of note for this clone: These gene names are mouse names. Read data end 4 residues before the CDR3 end; the end is taken from the germline J gene. The V gene is TRBV13-1, the J gene TRBJ2-1; 9 bases line up with TRBD2. Losses at the gene ends were 2 bases for V and 5 bases for J; bases not matched to a gene: 5. Germline CDR1 is NSHNY and CDR2 is SYGAGN. The CDR3 is 15 amino acids. The CDR3 is CASSDLLGGDAEQFF. The sequenced CDR3 bases are TGTGCCAGCAGTGACCTACTGGGGGGAGATGCT.

In the case of this clone: The gene names given are mouse names. The sequenced fragment ends 4 residues before the CDR3 boundary, so the rest is inferred from the germline J gene. The gene calls are TRBV1 and TRBJ1-1; 10 nucleotides match TRBD1. The CDR3 loop spans 16 amino acids. Per germline, CDR1 NSQYPW and CDR2 LRSPGD (reference sequence). The CDR3 sequence is CTCSAALTGGRTEVFF. CDR3 DNA, as far as it was read: TGCACCTGCAGTGCAGCATTGACAGGGGGCCGGACA. Variable domain in full (rest from reference TRBV1 and TRBJ1-1): VTLLEQNPRWRLVPRGQAVNLRCILKNSQYPWMSWYQQDLQKQLQWLFTLRSPGDKEVKSLPGADYLATRVTDTELRLQVANMSQGRTLYCTCSAALTGGRTEVFFGKGTRLTVV.

As for this clone: The protein listed by TCRdb differs at residue 10 from the translated DNA, so the DNA translation is shown. Genes and germline come from the mouse. The read gets to within 3 residues of the CDR3 end, and the germline J gene fills in the rest. The chain combines TRBV13-3 with TRBJ1-6; 7 bases are a match to TRBD1. TRBJ1-6 is an open reading frame whose function is uncertain. The germline V gene encodes CDR1 NNHDY and CDR2 SYVADS. Losses at the gene ends were 5 bases for V and 8 bases for J; bases not matched to a gene: 4. This CDR3 comprises 13 residues. The CDR3 bases that were read are TGTGCCAGCAGCACAGGGGTGGATTCGCCC. Its translation is CASSTGVDSP. The CDR3 reads in full as CASSTGVDSPLYF.

On this clone: Germline and genes: mouse. The read falls 4 residues short of the CDR3 end, and the missing part is taken from the germline J gene. The same CDR3 can be traced to other DNA sequences in this sample. The chain combines TRBV13-3 with TRBJ2-3, with 8 bases matching TRBD1. Germline CDR1 reads NNHDY; CDR2 reads SYVADS. This CDR3 spans 15 amino acids. Losses at the gene ends were 2 bases for V and 2 bases for J; bases not matched to a gene: 4. The CDR3 DNA, read in part, is TGTGCCAGCAGTGAGGGCCAGGGGGCTGCAGAA. Protein sequence: CASSEGQGAAE. The CDR3 in full is CASSEGQGAAETLYF.

This clone was seen a handful of times. The protein TCRdb lists differs from the translation of the DNA at residue 12; the protein given here is translated from the DNA itself. Gene names are the mouse ones. The CDR3 end lies 3 residues beyond the end of the read and is filled in from the germline J gene. The chain is built from TRBV1 and TRBJ1-6, with 9 bases identical to TRBD1. TRBJ1-6 is identified as an open reading frame with a role that is uncertain. The CDR3 has 15 residues. After removal of 3 bases from V and 5 bases from J, the junction contained 2 bases not matched to a gene. Germline assignment: CDR1 NSQYPW and CDR2 LRSPGD (reference sequence). CDR3 bases read: TGCACCTGCAGTGCGACAGGGGGGGATAATTCGCCC. It specifies CTCSATGGDNSP. The entire CDR3 protein is CTCSATGGDNSPLYF.

This clone was counted between two and nine times. Gene names and germline refer to mouse. The CDR3 end is not reached by the read, which stops 4 residues before it; the germline J gene fills it in. The V call is TRBV19, the J call TRBJ2-7, with D possibly matching TRBD1 (6 bases). The germline gives CDR1 FNHDT, CDR2 SITEND (reference sequence). This CDR3 is 11 amino acids long. Incomplete CDR3 DNA: TGTGCCAGCAGCAGGGACAAT. Translating it yields CASSRDN. The full CDR3 reads CASSRDNEQYF.

The sample holds a few counts of this clone. Gene names refer to mouse genes. Coverage ceases 4 residues before the CDR3 finishes, and the germline J gene fills in the end. The chain recombines TRBV1 with TRBJ2-3, with 8 bases that match TRBD1. The V gene's germline CDR1 is NSQYPW and CDR2 LRSPGD (reference sequence). V dropped 0 bases and J dropped 4; count of bases not matched to a gene: 6. CDR3 length equals 16 residues. The sequenced CDR3 bases are TGCACCTGCAGTGCAGATTTTGGGACAGGCCCAGAA. As protein: CTCSADFGTGPE. The full CDR3 sequence reads CTCSADFGTGPETLYF.

Points on this clone: Genes and germline come from the mouse. From the germline J gene comes the end of the CDR3, since the read stops 4 residues before it. The chain carries TRBV31 and TRBJ1-1, with D possibly TRBD1 on 5 matching bases. The germline V gene has CDR1 GKSSPN and CDR2 SITVG. CDR3 length equals 11 residues. CDR3 bases read: TGTGCCTGGGGCCGACAGACA. Its protein is CAWGRQT. The full CDR3 protein is CAWGRQTEVFF.

Turning to this clone: Any gene name here is a mouse gene name. Read sequence stops 4 residues before the CDR3 end, and the germline J gene provides the missing end. This chain joins TRBV13-3 and TRBJ2-5, with 10 positions matching TRBD2. Germline loops: CDR1 NNHDY, CDR2 SYVADS. V gave up 2 bases and J gave up 2 bases; unmatched junction bases: 5. There are 16 residues in the CDR3. CDR3: CASSDPTGGSQDTQYF. CDR3 DNA (partial): TGTGCCAGCAGTGACCCGACTGGGGGGAGCCAAGAC.

Regarding this clone: Mouse gene names apply. Read data end 4 residues before the CDR3 end; the end is taken from the germline J gene. The chain uses TRBV31 and TRBJ1-1; 7 bases agree with TRBD1. J was trimmed by 0 bases and V by 3 bases; bases with no gene match: 1. The CDR3 has 13 residues. Germline assignment: CDR1 GKSSPN and CDR2 SITVG. CDR3 sequence reads: CAWRGQSNTEVFF. CDR3 DNA, as far as it was read: TGTGCCTGGAGGGGACAGTCAAACACA.

This clone was counted only a few times. Gene names and germline refer to mouse. The read halts 4 residues ahead of the CDR3 end, with the missing end drawn from the germline J gene. This chain links TRBV13-3 with TRBJ2-4, with 10 bases fitting TRBD2. CDR3 size: 16 residues. V was clipped by 2 bases and J by 2 bases; unmatched bases: 5. The V gene's germline CDR1 is NNHDY and CDR2 SYVADS. The CDR3: CASSDWGGEDQNTLYF. The DNA read from the CDR3 is TGTGCCAGCAGTGACTGGGGGGGCGAGGATCAAAAC. Using reference TRBV13-3 and TRBJ2-4 for the parts outside the CDR3, the full variable domain is EAAVTQSPRSKVAVTGGKVTLSCHQTNNHDYMYWYRQDTGHGLRLIHYSYVADSTEKGDIPDGYKASRPSQENFSLILELASLSQTAVYFCASSDWGGEDQNTLYFGAGTRLSVL.

Comment on this clone: The gene symbols are mouse symbols. Here the CDR3 reads CASSSPWGADAEQFF. The part of the CDR3 DNA that was read is TGTGCCAGCAGTAGCCCGTGGGGGGCGGATGCT. The chain combines TRBV19 with TRBJ2-1; a weak D match, TRBD2 (7 bases). The CDR3 end falls 4 residues outside the read, so it is completed with the germline J gene. Germline assignment: CDR1 FNHDT and CDR2 SITEND (reference sequence). The CDR3 runs to 15 residues. Trimming took off 3 bases at V and 5 bases at J, with 15 bases between the two ends.

Remarks on this clone: The gene names here belong to mouse. The CDR3 is cut off 4 residues early in the read; its end comes from the germline J gene. This chain joins TRBV19 and TRBJ1-4; 9 bases match TRBD1. CDR3 length: 14 amino acids. Germline lookup yields CDR1 FNHDT and CDR2 SITEND (reference sequence). V was pared by 5 bases and J by 6 bases, with 5 bases of the junction left unmatched. This CDR3 reads CASRTGTGHERLFF. The part of the CDR3 DNA that was read is TGTGCCAGCAGAACCGGGACAGGGCACGAA.

This clone was counted a few times. Each gene name is a mouse one. The read stops 4 residues short of the end of the CDR3; the missing end is completed from the germline J gene. This chain uses TRBV13-3 with TRBJ2-7; 10 bases agree with TRBD1. CDR1 and CDR2 from the germline V gene are NNHDY and SYVADS. CDR3 length: 14 residues. The CDR3 bases that were read are TGTGCCAGCACCTCCGGGACAGGGGCGTAT. Translation gives CASTSGTGAY. The entire CDR3 sequence reads CASTSGTGAYEQYF.

This clone was seen a handful of times. Germline and genes here are mouse. Coverage ceases 4 residues before the CDR3 finishes, and the germline J gene fills in the end. V gene TRBV13-3 combines with J gene TRBJ2-4; D is unresolved. CDR1 and CDR2 (germline): NNHDY, SYVADS. CDR3 size: 13 residues. CDR3 amino acids: CASSTQQLNTLYF. The covered CDR3 bases are TGTGCCAGCAGTACCCAACAGTTAAAC.

This clone occurred a few times. Mouse gene names apply. The missing CDR3 end, 4 residues past where the read stops, is filled in from the germline J gene. V usage is TRBV1 and J usage is TRBJ2-7; 8 bases line up with TRBD2. This CDR3 is built from 14 residues. CDR1 and CDR2 from the germline V gene are NSQYPW and LRSPGD (reference sequence). CDR3 sequence reads: CTCSATTGDYEQYF. CDR3 bases read: TGCACCTGCAGTGCAACGACTGGGGATTAT.

Comment on this clone: Gene labels here are mouse ones. The read ends 4 residues before the CDR3 terminus; that terminus is restored from the germline J gene. The chain couples TRBV13-3 to TRBJ2-5, with 9 bases aligning to TRBD2. CDR1 and CDR2 (germline): NNHDY, SYVADS. J gave up 1 base and V 3 bases, and 6 bases lay outside the gene matches. The CDR3 length is 16 residues. The DNA read from the CDR3 is TGTGCCAGCAGTGTGACTGGGGGAGGGGACCAAGAC. Translated, it gives CASSVTGGGDQD. The whole CDR3 region reads CASSVTGGGDQDTQYF.